This TCR beta chain came from a study of cytomegalovirus exposure and HLA in healthy donors. Primers: 60 Vbeta forward and 13 Jbeta reverse. Profiled with immunoSEQ multiplex PCR; TCRdb holds only in-frame clones, not every one. This table holds 100,000 to 150,000 clones, about 85% found once. Sequencing was performed on PBMCs. The TCR originated in a man younger than 35 in good health and CMV-seropositive.

CDR3 sequence (DNA): TGTGCCAGCAGCCGGAGGACAGGGGGAGGCTACACCTTC. Amino acid sequence: CASSRRTGGGYTF. This sequence joins TRBV5-6 and TRBJ1-2; 10 nucleotides match TRBD1. V was clipped by 4 bases and J by 8 bases; unmatched bases: 5. Germline V gene sequence: CDR1 SGHDT, CDR2 YYEEEE. The CDR3 spans 13 residues.